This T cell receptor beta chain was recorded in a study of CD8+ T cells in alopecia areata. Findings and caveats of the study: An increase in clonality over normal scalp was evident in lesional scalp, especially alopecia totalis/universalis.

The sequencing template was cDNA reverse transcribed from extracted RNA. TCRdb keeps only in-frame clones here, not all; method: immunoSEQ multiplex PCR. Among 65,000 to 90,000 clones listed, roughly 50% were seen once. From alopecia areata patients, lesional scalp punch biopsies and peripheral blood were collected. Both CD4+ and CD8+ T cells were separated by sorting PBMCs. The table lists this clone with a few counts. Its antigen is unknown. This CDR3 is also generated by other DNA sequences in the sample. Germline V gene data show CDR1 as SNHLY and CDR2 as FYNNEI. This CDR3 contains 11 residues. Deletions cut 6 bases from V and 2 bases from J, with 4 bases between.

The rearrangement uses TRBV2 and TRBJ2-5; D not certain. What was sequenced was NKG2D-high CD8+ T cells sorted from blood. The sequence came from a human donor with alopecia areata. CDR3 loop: CASRGQETQYF. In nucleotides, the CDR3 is TGTGCCAGCAGGGGGCAAGAGACCCAGTACTTC.